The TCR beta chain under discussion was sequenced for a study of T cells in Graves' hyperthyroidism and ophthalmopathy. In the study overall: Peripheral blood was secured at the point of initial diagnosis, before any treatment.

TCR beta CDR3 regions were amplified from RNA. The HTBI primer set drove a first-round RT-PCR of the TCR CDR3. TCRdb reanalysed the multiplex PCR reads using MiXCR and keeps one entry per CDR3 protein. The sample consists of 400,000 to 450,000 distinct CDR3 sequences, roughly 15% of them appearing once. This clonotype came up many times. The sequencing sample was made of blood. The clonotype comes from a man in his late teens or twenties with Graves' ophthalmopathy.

The CDR3 protein is CASSPQGIGNNEQFF. The CDR3 DNA is TGTGCCAGCAGTCCCCAGGGTATCGGGAATAATGAGCAGTTCTTC. This chain connects TRBV6-1 to TRBJ2-1, with D tentatively TRBD1 or TRBD2 (5 bases each). From germline, CDR1 is MNHNS and CDR2 SASEGT. V lost 5 bases to trimming and J lost 7 bases, with 18 bases between them. This CDR3 region has 15 residues.